This TCR beta chain was retrieved from a study of T cells in Graves' hyperthyroidism and ophthalmopathy. About the study: Peripheral blood was secured at the point of initial diagnosis, before any treatment.

Researchers amplified the TCR beta CDR3 regions from RNA transcripts. With the HTBI primer set, the TCR CDR3 went through a first round of RT-PCR. TCRdb used MiXCR to reprocess the multiplex PCR reads, holding one entry per CDR3 protein. The data hold hundreds of thousands of distinct CDR3 sequences, with 14% to 15% observed a single time. Investigators excluded patients with uncontrolled infection, other autoimmune disease, pregnancy or lactation. Germline loops: CDR1 SGHAT, CDR2 FQNNGV. The CDR3 is 15 amino acids. With 5 bases clipped from V and 2 bases from J, the junction kept 6 bases outside the gene matches. The sample holds many counts of this clonotype.

The chain employs TRBV11-2 and TRBJ2-4; 7 positions agree with TRBD2. Sequenced: blood. The clonotype was recovered from a woman aged 40-49 years with Graves' ophthalmopathy. CDR3 sequence reads: CASSRPGGPKNIQYF. The CDR3 DNA sequence: TGTGCCAGCAGCAGGCCGGGGGGTCCCAAAAACATTCAGTACTTC.